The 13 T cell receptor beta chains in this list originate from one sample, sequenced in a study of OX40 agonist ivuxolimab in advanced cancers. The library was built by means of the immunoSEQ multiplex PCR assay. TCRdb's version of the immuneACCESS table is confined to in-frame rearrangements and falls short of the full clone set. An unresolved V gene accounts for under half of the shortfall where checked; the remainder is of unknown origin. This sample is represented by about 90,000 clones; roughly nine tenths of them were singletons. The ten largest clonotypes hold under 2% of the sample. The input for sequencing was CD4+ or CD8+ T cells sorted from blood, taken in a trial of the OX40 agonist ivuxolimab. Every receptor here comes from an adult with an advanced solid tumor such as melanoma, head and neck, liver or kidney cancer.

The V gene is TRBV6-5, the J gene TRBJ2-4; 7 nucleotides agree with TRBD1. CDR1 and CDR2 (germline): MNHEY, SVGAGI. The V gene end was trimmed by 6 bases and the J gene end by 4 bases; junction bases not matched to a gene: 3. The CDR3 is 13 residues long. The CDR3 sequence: CASSRDRKNIQYF. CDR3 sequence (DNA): TGTGCCAGCAGCCGGGACAGAAAAAACATTCAGTACTTC.

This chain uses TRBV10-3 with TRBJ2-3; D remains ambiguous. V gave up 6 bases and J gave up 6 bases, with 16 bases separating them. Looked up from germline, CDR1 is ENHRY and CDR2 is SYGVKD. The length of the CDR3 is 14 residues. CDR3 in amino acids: CAISRDSISDTQYF. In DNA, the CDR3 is TGTGCCATCAGCCGAGATAGCATCTCGGATACGCAGTATTTT.

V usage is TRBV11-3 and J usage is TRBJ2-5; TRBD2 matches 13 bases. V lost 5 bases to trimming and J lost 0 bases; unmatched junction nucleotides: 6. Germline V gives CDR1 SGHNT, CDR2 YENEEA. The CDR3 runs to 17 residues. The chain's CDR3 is CASSRGLAGPYQETQYF. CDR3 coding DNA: TGTGCCAGCAGCCGGGGACTAGCGGGACCGTACCAAGAGACCCAGTACTTC.

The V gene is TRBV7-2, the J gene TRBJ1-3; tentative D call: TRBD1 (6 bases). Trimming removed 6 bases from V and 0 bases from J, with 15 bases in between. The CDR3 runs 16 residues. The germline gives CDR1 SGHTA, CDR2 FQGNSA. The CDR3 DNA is TGTGCCAGCAGACAGACAGGATCCAACTCTGGAAACACCATATATTTT. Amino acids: CASRQTGSNSGNTIYF. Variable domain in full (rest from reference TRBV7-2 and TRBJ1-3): GAGVSQSPSNKVTEKGKDVELRCDPISGHTALYWYRQSLGQGLEFLIYFQGNSAPDKSGLPSDRFSAERTGGSVSTLTIQRTQQEDSAVYLCASRQTGSNSGNTIYFGEGSWLTVV.

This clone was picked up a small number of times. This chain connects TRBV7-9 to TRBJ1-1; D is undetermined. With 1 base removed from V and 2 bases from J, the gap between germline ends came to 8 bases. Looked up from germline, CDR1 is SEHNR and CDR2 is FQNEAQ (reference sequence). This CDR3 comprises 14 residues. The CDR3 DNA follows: TGTGCCAGCAGCTTAGGCGGTGGAAACACTGAAGCTTTCTTT. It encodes CASSLGGGNTEAFF.

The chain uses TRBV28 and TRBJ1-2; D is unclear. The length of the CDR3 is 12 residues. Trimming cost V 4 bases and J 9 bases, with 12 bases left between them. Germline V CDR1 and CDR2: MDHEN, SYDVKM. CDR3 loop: CASSSLDFRYTF. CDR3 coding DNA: TGTGCCAGCAGTTCTCTCGATTTTCGCTACACCTTC.

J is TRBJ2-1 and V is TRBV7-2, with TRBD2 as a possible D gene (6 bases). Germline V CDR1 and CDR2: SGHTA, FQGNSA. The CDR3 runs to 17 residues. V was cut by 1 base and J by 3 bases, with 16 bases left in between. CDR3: CASSLVGRGLIYNEQFF. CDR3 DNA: TGTGCCAGCAGCTTAGTAGGCAGAGGACTAATCTACAATGAGCAGTTCTTC.

This CDR3 reads CASSSGLAGYYEQYF. The CDR3 DNA reads TGTGCCAGCAGCTCAGGACTAGCGGGTTACTACGAGCAGTACTTC. The J gene is TRBJ2-7, the V gene TRBV11-3, with TRBD2 identical over 11 bases. The CDR3 consists of 15 residues. Germline V gene data show CDR1 as SGHNT and CDR2 as YENEEA. With 4 bases clipped from V and 3 bases from J, the junction kept 5 bases outside the gene matches.

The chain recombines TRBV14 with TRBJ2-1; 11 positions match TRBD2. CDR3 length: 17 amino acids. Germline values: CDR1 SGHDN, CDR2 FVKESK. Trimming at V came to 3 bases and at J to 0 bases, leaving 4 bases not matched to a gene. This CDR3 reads CASSQTSGKSSYNEQFF. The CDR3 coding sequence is TGTGCCAGCAGCCAGACTAGCGGGAAGAGCTCCTACAATGAGCAGTTCTTC. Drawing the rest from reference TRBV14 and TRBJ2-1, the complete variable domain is EAGVTQFPSHSVIEKGQTVTLRCDPISGHDNLYWYRRVMGKEIKFLLHFVKESKQDESGMPNNRFLAERTGGTYSTLKVQPAELEDSGVYFCASSQTSGKSSYNEQFFGPGTRLTVL.

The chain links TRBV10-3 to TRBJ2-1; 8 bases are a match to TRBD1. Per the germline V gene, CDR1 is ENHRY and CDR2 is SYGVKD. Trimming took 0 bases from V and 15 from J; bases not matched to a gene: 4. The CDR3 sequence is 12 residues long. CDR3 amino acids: CAISESETGVFF. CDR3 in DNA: TGTGCCATCAGTGAGTCAGAGACAGGGGTGTTCTTC.

CDR3 nucleotide sequence: TGTGCCAGCAGTTACAGCGGGAGATCAGATACGCAGTATTTT. It is translated as CASSYSGRSDTQYF. The chain is built from TRBV6-5 and TRBJ2-3, with 8 bases aligning to TRBD2. The V and J ends lost 2 bases and 4 bases, in that order; junction bases with no gene match: 2. This CDR3 region has 14 residues. From germline, CDR1 is MNHEY and CDR2 SVGAGI.

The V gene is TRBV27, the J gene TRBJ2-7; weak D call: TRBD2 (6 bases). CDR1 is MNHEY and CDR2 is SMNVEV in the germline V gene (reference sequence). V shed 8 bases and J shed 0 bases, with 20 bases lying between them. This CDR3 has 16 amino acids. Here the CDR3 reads CASRDFTHSSSYEQYF. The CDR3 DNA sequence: TGTGCCAGCCGGGACTTCACCCACTCGAGCTCCTACGAGCAGTACTTC.

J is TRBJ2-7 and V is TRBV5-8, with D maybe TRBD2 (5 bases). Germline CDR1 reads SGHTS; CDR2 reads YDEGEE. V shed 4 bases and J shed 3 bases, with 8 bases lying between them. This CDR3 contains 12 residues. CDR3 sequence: CASSRGYYEQYF. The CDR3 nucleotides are TGTGCCAGCAGCCGGGGATACTACGAGCAGTACTTC.